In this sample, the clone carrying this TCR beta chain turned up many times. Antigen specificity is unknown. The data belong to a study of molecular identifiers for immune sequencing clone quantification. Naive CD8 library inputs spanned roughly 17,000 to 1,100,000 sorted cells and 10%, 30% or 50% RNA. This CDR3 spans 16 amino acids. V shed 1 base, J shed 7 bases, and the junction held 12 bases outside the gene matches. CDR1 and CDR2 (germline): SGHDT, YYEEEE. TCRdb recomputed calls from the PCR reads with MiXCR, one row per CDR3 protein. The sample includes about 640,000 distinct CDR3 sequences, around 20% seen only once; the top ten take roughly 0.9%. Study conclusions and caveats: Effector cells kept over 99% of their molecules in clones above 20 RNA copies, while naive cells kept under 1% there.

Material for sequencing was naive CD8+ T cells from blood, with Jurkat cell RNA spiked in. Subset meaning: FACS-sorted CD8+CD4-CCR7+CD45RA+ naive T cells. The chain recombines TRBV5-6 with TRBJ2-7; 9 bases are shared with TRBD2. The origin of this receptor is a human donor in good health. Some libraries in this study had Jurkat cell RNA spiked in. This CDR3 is CASSLLEREALGEQYF. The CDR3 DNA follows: TGTGCCAGCAGCTTGCTTGAGCGGGAGGCCCTTGGGGAGCAGTACTTC.